The 12 T cell receptor beta chains reported below all come from one sample, sequenced in a study of blood T cell repertoires in COVID-19. The data were produced by immunoSEQ multiplex PCR, yet TCRdb's version contains in-frame clones alone and is incomplete. The sample carries about 58,000 clones, about nine tenths recorded once. Sequences were obtained from peripheral blood. The receptors originated from a woman aged 45-65 years with active or convalescent COVID-19.

The chain joins TRBV9 to TRBJ2-7, with TRBD1 as a possible D gene (5 bases). The CDR3 runs 16 residues. V lost 3 bases to trimming and J lost 0 bases, with 16 bases between them. Germline CDR1 is SGDLS and CDR2 is YYNGEE. CDR3 sequence reads: CASSAKDTLSSYEQYF. As DNA, the CDR3 is TGTGCCAGCAGCGCTAAGGACACATTGAGCTCCTACGAGCAGTACTTC.

This clone was observed a few times. The CDR3 protein is CASSATGSSYGYTF. Written as DNA, the CDR3 is TGTGCCAGCAGCGCGACAGGGTCCAGCTATGGCTACACCTTC. This sequence joins TRBV7-9 and TRBJ1-2, with TRBD1 matching 7 bases. V lost 5 bases to trimming and J lost 4 bases; unmatched junction nucleotides: 7. This CDR3 has 14 amino acids. Germline V CDR1 and CDR2: SEHNR, FQNEAQ (reference sequence).

This chain joins TRBV11-2 and TRBJ1-1, with TRBD1 identical over 9 bases. Germline CDR1 reads SGHAT; CDR2 reads FQNNGV. The CDR3 is 13 residues long. J was trimmed by 5 bases and V by 9 bases; bases with no gene match: 7. This CDR3 is CASSGTGRTEAFF. CDR3 nucleotide sequence: TGTGCCAGTTCCGGGACAGGGAGAACTGAAGCTTTCTTT. The variable domain in full, with the rest retrieved from reference TRBV11-2 and TRBJ1-1, is EAGVAQSPRYKIIEKRQSVAFWCNPISGHATLYWYQQILGQGPKLLIQFQNNGVVDDSQLPKDRFSAERLKGVDSTLKIQPAKLEDSAVYLCASSGTGRTEAFFGQGTRLTVV.

The chain has TRBV3-1 (or the pseudogene TRBV3-2) and TRBJ2-2; TRBD2 matches at 9 bases. Looked up from germline, CDR1 is LGHDT and CDR2 is YNNKEL (reference sequence). The CDR3 is made up of 18 amino acids. V gave up 2 bases and J gave up 0 bases; unmatched junction bases: 7. The CDR3 sequence is CASSQLLTSGPNTGELFF. The CDR3 coding sequence is TGTGCCAGCAGCCAACTTCTAACTAGCGGGCCGAACACCGGGGAGCTGTTTTTT.

The chain joins TRBV15 to TRBJ2-7, with 9 positions matching TRBD2. V lost 4 bases, J lost 6 bases, and 7 bases stayed unmatched. CDR3 length: 14 residues. CDR1 is LNHNV, CDR2 YYDKDF, per germline (reference sequence). CDR3 amino acids: CATSTSGVLGEQYF. As DNA, the CDR3 is TGTGCCACCAGCACTAGCGGGGTGTTGGGCGAGCAGTACTTC.

The rearrangement joins TRBV6-1 to TRBJ2-7; no definite D call. Germline V gene data show CDR1 as MNHNS and CDR2 as SASEGT. V was pared by 3 bases and J by 7 bases, with 10 bases between. CDR3 length: 12 residues. The CDR3 nucleotides read TGTGCCAGCAGTGAGGTGGTCCGGGAGCAGTACTTC. It is translated as CASSEVVREQYF.

The rearrangement uses TRBV2 and TRBJ2-3; tentative D call: TRBD1 (6 bases). The CDR3 has 16 residues. Germline V gene sequence: CDR1 SNHLY, CDR2 FYNNEI. Trimming cost V 6 bases and J 6 bases, with 22 bases left between them. The CDR3 DNA reads TGTGCCAGCAGCCAAGGGGCAGGGGCGTGGGGGGATACGCAGTATTTT. This codes for CASSQGAGAWGDTQYF.

In its sample, this clone was seen a few times. This rearrangement joins TRBV3-1 (or the pseudogene TRBV3-2) to TRBJ1-5; 7 bases line up with TRBD1. Germline V gives CDR1 LGHDT, CDR2 YNNKEL (reference sequence). V lost 0 bases, J lost 9 bases, and 8 bases stayed unmatched. This CDR3 region has 15 residues. Here the CDR3 DNA reads TGTGCCAGCAGCCAAGATAGGGGACAGTTCGGGCCCCAGCATTTT. It codes for CASSQDRGQFGPQHF.

The chain couples TRBV14 to TRBJ2-7; TRBD1 matches at 7 bases. The V segment lost 1 base and the J segment 2 bases; nucleotides outside the gene matches: 2. Per the germline V gene, CDR1 is SGHDN and CDR2 is FVKESK. This CDR3 comprises 14 residues. DNA for the CDR3: TGTGCCAGCAGCCAAGGGACAGGCCCCTACGAGCAGTACTTC. Translated: CASSQGTGPYEQYF.

The table lists this clone with a count of one. The chain uses TRBV5-5 and TRBJ2-1; 7 bases are shared with TRBD2. In germline, CDR1 is SGHKS, CDR2 YYEKEE (reference sequence). V was clipped by 6 bases and J by 3 bases; unmatched bases: 6. This CDR3 is built from 14 residues. Here the CDR3 DNA reads TGTGCCAGCATAGAGACTAGCAGCTACAATGAGCAGTTCTTC. Translation gives CASIETSSYNEQFF.

The CDR3 DNA follows: TGCGCCAGCAGCCAAGACTCCCCCTACAATGAGCAGTTCTTC. This encodes CASSQDSPYNEQFF. J is TRBJ2-1 and V is TRBV4-1; unclear D gene. Trimming stripped 0 bases from V and 2 bases from J, with 5 bases between. In germline, CDR1 is MGHRA, CDR2 YSYEKL. The CDR3 spans 14 residues.

V usage is TRBV7-3 and J usage is TRBJ1-2, with TRBD1 matching 10 bases. Germline CDR1 SGHTA, CDR2 FQGTGA. Trimming cost V 4 bases and J 8 bases; bases outside gene matches: 4. The CDR3 consists of 13 residues. The CDR3 bases are TGTGCCAGCAGCTCCGACAGGGGGCGCGGCTACACCTTC. This codes for CASSSDRGRGYTF.